This T cell receptor beta chain was sequenced in a study of T cell repertoires in cytomegalovirus infection. Study background: Used in the study were CMV epitopes, some recently identified and HLA-C-restricted, others well-studied and HLA-B-restricted. Public TCR beta signature analysis indicated the presence of both CMV infection and matching HLA type.

Concerning this clonotype itself: The target antigen is unknown.

The germline V and J ends were trimmed by 2 bases and 7 bases, with 18 bases remaining between them. Germline V gives CDR1 LNHDA, CDR2 SQIVND (reference sequence). CDR3 length: 16 residues. TCRdb independently ran MiXCR on the reads; one entry per CDR3 protein. The table has about 900,000 distinct CDR3 sequences, approximately 31% seen once. The sequenced sample was cultured CD8+ T cells from PBMCs, obtained from culture after CMV antigen stimulation. The clonotype comes from a human donor in good health (CMV status not recorded). Some clones in this sample may be carry-over from other donors' samples. The chain couples TRBV19 to TRBJ1-5; D perhaps matches TRBD1 (5 bases). The CDR3 DNA reads TGTGCCAGTAGTATATCCTCACCCGGGACTTGGCAGCCCCAGCATTTT. This encodes CASSISSPGTWQPQHF.